A single sample is the source of the 14 T cell receptor beta chains below, sequenced in a study of PD-L1 blockade in urothelial cancer. Clones were read by immunoSEQ multiplex PCR, and TCRdb kept only the in-frame ones, dropping some. This repertoire shows around 100,000 clones, about 85% found once; its top ten account for around 2.4%. The material sequenced was PBMCs, taken around atezolizumab (anti-PD-L1) treatment. The receptors were gathered from a man aged 50-60 years with urothelial cancer.

The rearrangement links TRBV7-8 to TRBJ1-3; D call uncertain. The CDR3 has 15 amino acids. Per the germline V gene, CDR1 is SGHVS and CDR2 is FQNEAQ. V was trimmed by 1 base and J by 0 bases, leaving 7 bases between them. The CDR3 nucleotides read TGTGCCAGCAGCTTAGTCACGGGCTCTGGAAACACCATATATTTT. It translates to CASSLVTGSGNTIYF.

The V gene is TRBV4-1, the J gene TRBJ2-1; 11 positions match TRBD1. V lost 3 bases and J lost 7; bases outside the gene matches: 8. CDR1 MGHRA and CDR2 YSYEKL come from the germline V gene. The CDR3 spans 16 residues. CDR3 loop: CASSHHRTGGWNEQFF. The CDR3 DNA reads as TGCGCCAGCAGCCACCACAGGACAGGGGGCTGGAATGAGCAGTTCTTC.

This clone was seen more than once but under ten times. The CDR3 region has the DNA TGTGCCTGGAGTGTACAGGGGATCGGGGAGCTGTTTTTT. Its translation is CAWSVQGIGELFF. The chain recombines TRBV30 with TRBJ2-2; 7 bases fit TRBD1. V gave up 0 bases and J gave up 7 bases; unmatched junction bases: 2. From germline, CDR1 is GTSNPN and CDR2 SVGIG (reference sequence). This CDR3 spans 13 amino acids.

The J gene is TRBJ2-1, the V gene TRBV7-3; 14 bases map to TRBD2. CDR1 and CDR2 (germline): SGHTA, FQGTGA. The J segment lost 6 bases and the V segment lost 3 bases, leaving 7 bases of the junction unmatched. There are 17 residues in the CDR3. The CDR3 DNA follows: TGTGCCAGCAGCTTTCCGGGACTAGCGGGAGCCAGCAATGAGCAGTTCTTC. Translated: CASSFPGLAGASNEQFF. Full variable domain (outside the CDR3, taken from reference TRBV7-3 and TRBJ2-1): GAGVSQTPSNKVTEKGKYVELRCDPISGHTALYWYRQSLGQGPEFLIYFQGTGAADDSGLPNDRFFAVRPEGSVSTLKIQRTERGDSAVYLCASSFPGLAGASNEQFFGPGTRLTVL.

The chain couples TRBV28 to TRBJ1-2; 8 nucleotides match TRBD1. Germline CDR1 is MDHEN and CDR2 is SYDVKM. There are 15 residues in the CDR3. V shed 4 bases, J shed 4 bases, and the junction held 8 bases outside the gene matches. CDR3 amino acids: CASSYRDRNFYGYTF. CDR3 DNA sequence: TGTGCCAGCAGTTACCGGGACAGGAATTTCTATGGCTACACCTTC.

This chain connects TRBV7-9 to TRBJ2-7; D ambiguous. V gave up 1 base and J gave up 0 bases, with 4 bases separating them. Germline V lookup: CDR1 SEHNR, CDR2 FQNEAQ (reference sequence). This CDR3 has 13 residues. CDR3 sequence reads: CASSLDISYEQYF. DNA of the CDR3: TGTGCCAGCAGCTTAGACATCTCCTACGAGCAGTACTTC.

J is TRBJ2-1 and V is TRBV6-1, with D hard to call. V was clipped by 8 bases and J by 0 bases, with 8 bases between them. Germline V gene data show CDR1 as MNHNS and CDR2 as SASEGT. The CDR3 is 13 residues long. The CDR3 coding sequence is TGTGCCAGCCGGGTGAGCTCCTACAATGAGCAGTTCTTC. Encoded protein: CASRVSSYNEQFF.

The chain recombines TRBV5-4 with TRBJ2-6; 8 positions match TRBD1. The CDR3 runs 17 residues. CDR1 is SGHNT and CDR2 is YYREEE in the germline V gene (reference sequence). V lost 0 bases, J lost 2 bases, and 4 bases stayed unmatched. The DNA for the CDR3 is TGTGCCAGCAGCTTGGCAGGGGGCAGGACTGGGGCCAACGTCCTGACTTTC. Translation: CASSLAGGRTGANVLTF. The whole variable domain, remainder taken from reference TRBV5-4 and TRBJ2-6, is ETGVTQSPTHLIKTRGQQVTLRCSSQSGHNTVSWYQQALGQGPQFIFQYYREEENGRGNFPPRFSGLQFPNYSSELNVNALELDDSALYLCASSLAGGRTGANVLTFGAGSRLTVL.

The rearrangement uses TRBV29-1 and TRBJ1-1, with D tentatively TRBD1 (6 bases). In germline, CDR1 is SQVTM, CDR2 ANQGSEA. This CDR3 has 14 residues. Trimming removed 2 bases from V and 3 bases from J, with 13 bases in between. The CDR3 region is CSVEIGYRDTEAFF. DNA for the CDR3: TGCAGCGTTGAAATTGGGTACAGGGACACTGAAGCTTTCTTT. The full variable domain, rest sourced from reference TRBV29-1 and TRBJ1-1, is SAVISQKPSRDICQRGTSLTIQCQVDSQVTMMFWYRQQPGQSLTLIATANQGSEATYESGFVIDKFPISRPNLTFSTLTVSNMSPEDSSIYLCSVEIGYRDTEAFFGQGTRLTVV.

The gene calls are TRBV19 and TRBJ1-1; no clear D. CDR3 length: 15 residues. Germline CDR1 LNHDA, CDR2 SQIVND (reference sequence). V lost 4 bases and J 1 base, leaving 13 bases between the germline ends. Here the CDR3 reads CASSRNLAGNTEAFF. The DNA for the CDR3 is TGTGCCAGTAGTAGGAACCTCGCGGGGAACACTGAAGCTTTCTTT. Filled out from reference TRBV19 and TRBJ1-1, the complete variable domain reads DGGITQSPKYLFRKEGQNVTLSCEQNLNHDAMYWYRQDPGQGLRLIYYSQIVNDFQKGDIAEGYSVSREKKESFPLTVTSAQKNPTAFYLCASSRNLAGNTEAFFGQGTRLTVV.

This clone appeared a single time. The J gene is TRBJ1-4, the V gene TRBV10-1; a weak D match, TRBD1 (6 bases). Germline CDR1 reads WNHNN; CDR2 reads SYGVQD (reference sequence). The CDR3 extends over 14 amino acids. V gave up 4 bases and J gave up 4 bases, with 10 bases separating them. The CDR3 is CASSGTADNEKLFF. The CDR3 coding sequence is TGCGCCAGCAGTGGGACAGCAGATAATGAAAAACTGTTTTTT.

This chain connects TRBV5-8 to TRBJ2-5, with 9 bases identical to TRBD1. CDR3 length: 14 amino acids. Looked up from germline, CDR1 is SGHTS and CDR2 is YDEGEE. V shed 4 bases, J shed 5 bases, and the junction held 6 bases outside the gene matches. This chain's CDR3 is CASSLGTGQETQYF. CDR3 in DNA: TGTGCCAGCAGCCTAGGGACAGGGCAGGAGACCCAGTACTTC.

This sequence joins TRBV5-6 and TRBJ2-4; 9 bases match TRBD2. V shed 0 bases and J 1 base; nucleotides not matched to a gene: 5. Germline-derived CDR1 and CDR2 are SGHDT and YYEEEE. CDR3 length: 17 residues. The CDR3 loop reads CASSLGVAGAAKNIQYF. CDR3 coding DNA: TGTGCCAGCAGCTTGGGCGTAGCGGGAGCGGCCAAAAACATTCAGTACTTC.

The chain has TRBV9 and TRBJ2-5; a weak D match, TRBD2 (6 bases). This CDR3 spans 14 amino acids. The V and J ends lost 5 bases and 1 base respectively, with 12 bases between them. Germline CDR1 SGDLS, CDR2 YYNGEE. CDR3 nucleotides: TGTGCCAGCAGTGCCGGGACTCTCCAAGAGACCCAGTACTTC. Amino acids: CASSAGTLQETQYF.